These 17 T cell receptor beta chains were all obtained from the same sample, sequenced in a study of T-cell memory formation after mild COVID-19 (dated by TCRdb to the early 2020s). Library preparation employed 5' RACE. Sequencing took place on an Illumina NovaSeq 6000. The public reads were reanalyzed by TCRdb: fastp trimming at Q25, MiXCR alignment, in-frame beta chains only. Rows matching on CDR3 protein sequence are summarized as one entry with the most common DNA and genes. The sample table shows 210,000 or so distinct CDR3 sequences, and roughly a tenth are seen once. Less than 4% of the sample lies in the top ten. Sequenced: PBMCs or a T cell subset sorted from them (not recorded which). The receptor source for this set is a man aged 18-30 years who had mild COVID-19 (a few samples of this study predate the infection). The sample titles of this study are shuffled in the database, so cell type and time point are left out; the donor was told from shared clones.

This clonotype appeared a few times. The chain recombines TRBV20-1 with TRBJ1-2; TRBD1 is a possible D gene (5 bases). The CDR3 is 12 residues long. Deletions cut 3 bases from V and 8 bases from J, with 13 bases between. Germline lookup yields CDR1 DFQATT and CDR2 SNEGSKA (reference sequence). The CDR3 DNA reads TGCAGTGCTAGGGAGGGGCCCTGGGGCTACACCTTC. Translation gives CSAREGPWGYTF.

This clonotype was seen ten or more times. This chain uses TRBV5-6 with TRBJ2-1; D is uncertain. The germline CDR1 and CDR2 sequences are SGHDT and YYEEEE. The V end was cut by 4 bases, the J end by 3 bases, with 11 bases between. The CDR3 consists of 14 residues. CDR3 nucleotides: TGTGCCAGCAGCCCCTCCTTCCTCTACAATGAGCAGTTCTTC. Protein: CASSPSFLYNEQFF.

This clonotype was seen only a few times. This chain uses TRBV12-3 or TRBV12-4 with TRBJ2-7, with D possibly called TRBD1 or TRBD2 (5 bases each). Trimming left V 5 bases short and J 0 bases short, with 11 bases between. This CDR3 contains 14 residues. CDR3 amino acids: CASSRMGDSYEQYF. The CDR3 region has the DNA TGTGCCAGCAGTCGCATGGGGGACTCCTACGAGCAGTACTTC.

This clonotype was picked up a small number of times. The chain employs TRBV7-2 and TRBJ2-3, with 7 bases fitting TRBD1. The trim removed 7 bases at V and 2 bases at J, leaving 6 bases unmatched. Germline-derived CDR1 and CDR2 are SGHTA and FQGNSA. This CDR3 has 14 residues. In DNA, the CDR3 is TGTGCCAGCACCGACAGGGTAAACACAGATACGCAGTATTTT. Amino acid sequence: CASTDRVNTDTQYF.

This chain uses TRBV2 with TRBJ1-5, with D maybe TRBD1 (5 bases). V lost 1 base and J lost 1, with 11 bases in between. Germline loops: CDR1 SNHLY, CDR2 FYNNEI. The CDR3 loop spans 16 amino acids. CDR3 protein: CASSEGGGHSNQPQHF. For the CDR3, the DNA is TGTGCCAGCAGTGAAGGGGGCGGGCACAGCAATCAGCCCCAGCATTTT.

The chain carries TRBV20-1 and TRBJ1-2; 9 nucleotides match TRBD1. V lost 3 bases and J lost 5; bases outside the gene matches: 7. CDR1 DFQATT and CDR2 SNEGSKA come from the germline V gene (reference sequence). The CDR3 spans 14 residues. The CDR3 loop reads CSARVGTGSYGYTF. For the CDR3, the DNA is TGCAGTGCTAGGGTGGGGACAGGGAGTTATGGCTACACCTTC.

This chain links TRBV25-1 with TRBJ1-2; D might be TRBD1 (5 bases). The CDR3 has 14 residues. CDR1 and CDR2 from the germline V gene are MGHDK and SYGVNS. Trimming took 8 bases from V and 5 from J, leaving 18 bases between them. The CDR3 DNA sequence: TGTGCCAGCGGGACTGGACTGGGTTGGTATGGCTACACCTTC. This gives the protein CASGTGLGWYGYTF.

The chain couples TRBV7-3 to TRBJ2-2, with D hard to call. The CDR3 consists of 15 residues. V was clipped by 1 base and J by 3 bases, with 9 bases between them. Germline V gene lookup returns CDR1 SGHTA and CDR2 FQGTGA. CDR3 coding DNA: TGTGCCAGCAGCTTAAATCAGGCGGACACCGGGGAGCTGTTTTTT. This codes for CASSLNQADTGELFF.

This clonotype was counted between two and nine times. The gene calls are TRBV6-2 or TRBV6-3 and TRBJ2-1; TRBD1 matches 8 bases. The CDR3 loop spans 17 amino acids. Germline lookup yields CDR1 MNHEY and CDR2 SVGEGT. The junction had 11 bases not matched to a gene; V was cut back by 6 bases and J by 1 base. CDR3 sequence reads: CASRRDRFPSSYNEQFF. For the CDR3, the DNA is TGTGCCAGCAGACGGGACAGGTTCCCCTCATCCTACAATGAGCAGTTCTTC.

This clonotype was recorded at least ten times. The rearrangement links TRBV7-9 to TRBJ1-1; D unresolved. Trimming removed 3 bases at V and 1 base at J, with 6 bases between. The germline CDR1 and CDR2 sequences are SEHNR and FQNEAQ (reference sequence). This CDR3 has 13 residues. The DNA for the CDR3 is TGTGCCAGCAGCTTCGATCCGAACACTGAAGCTTTCTTT. Translating gives CASSFDPNTEAFF.

The V and J genes are TRBV5-1 and TRBJ1-2; D gene uncertain. Trimming removed 7 bases at V and 4 bases at J, with 17 bases between. Germline CDR1 SGHRS, CDR2 YFSETQ. The CDR3 totals 14 residues. CDR3: CASAPGPPVYGYTF. CDR3 in DNA: TGCGCCAGCGCCCCTGGGCCGCCTGTCTATGGCTACACCTTC.

This sequence joins TRBV5-1 and TRBJ2-7; 7 nucleotides agree with TRBD2. CDR1 is SGHRS and CDR2 is YFSETQ in the germline V gene. The CDR3 covers 13 residues. V gave up 4 bases and J gave up 11 bases; unmatched junction bases: 12. The CDR3 bases are TGCGCCAGCAGCGCCGGCGGGGGAGGGACGGAGTACTTC. It encodes CASSAGGGGTEYF.

This clonotype showed up many times. This chain uses TRBV5-1 with TRBJ2-1; D unclear. Per germline, CDR1 SGHRS and CDR2 YFSETQ. The CDR3 covers 13 residues. The V and J ends lost 2 bases and 6 bases respectively, with 9 bases between them. The CDR3 nucleotides read TGCGCCAGCAGCTTCGAAAGATTCAATGAGCAGTTCTTC. This translates into CASSFERFNEQFF. Full variable domain (rest looked up from reference TRBV5-1 and TRBJ2-1): KAGVTQTPRYLIKTRGQQVTLSCSPISGHRSVSWYQQTPGQGLQFLFEYFSETQRNKGNFPGRFSGRQFSNSRSEMNVSTLELGDSALYLCASSFERFNEQFFGPGTRLTVL.

This sequence joins TRBV7-9 and TRBJ1-2, with a weak D call TRBD1 (6 bases). CDR3 length: 14 residues. Between the trimmed V and J ends, which lost 2 bases and 9 bases, there was a span of 16 bases. CDR1 and CDR2 (germline): SEHNR, FQNEAQ (reference sequence). As DNA, the CDR3 is TGTGCCAGCAGCTTATACGGGGGGCAAATGAGCTACACCTTC. Amino acid sequence: CASSLYGGQMSYTF.

This clonotype showed up just a few times. The V call is TRBV28, the J call TRBJ2-7; 10 positions agree with TRBD1. Germline V lookup: CDR1 MDHEN, CDR2 SYDVKM. CDR3 length: 13 amino acids. V dropped 11 bases and J dropped 4; count of bases not matched to a gene: 8. This CDR3 reads CAVASGQGYEQYF. The CDR3 nucleotides read TGTGCCGTAGCCTCGGGACAGGGGTACGAGCAGTACTTC.

This chain links TRBV20-1 with TRBJ1-1, with D hard to call. The CDR3 covers 10 residues. CDR1 is DFQATT and CDR2 is SNEGSKA in the germline V gene (reference sequence). V was trimmed by 6 bases and J by 4 bases, leaving 6 bases between them. The CDR3 nucleotides are TGCAGTGCCACGGGCACTGAAGCTTTCTTT. It is translated as CSATGTEAFF.

The chain couples TRBV4-3 to TRBJ1-2; no firm D call. There are 16 residues in the CDR3. Trimming pared 4 bases from V and 4 bases from J, leaving 19 bases between. Germline loops: CDR1 LGHNA, CDR2 YSLEER. Written as DNA, the CDR3 is TGCGCCAGCAGCCGAAACTCAGGCCGGAGTGGCTATGGCTACACCTTC. Protein product: CASSRNSGRSGYGYTF.